This passage covers 6 T cell receptor beta chains from one sample sequenced in a study of blood T cell repertoires in COVID-19. The method was immunoSEQ multiplex PCR; TCRdb's version includes in-frame clones alone and lacks a portion of them. There are 200,000 to 250,000 clones in the sample; 83% occur only once, and 2.5% to 3% lies in the top ten. Sequenced sample: peripheral blood. These receptors were obtained from a man in his forties or fifties with active or convalescent COVID-19.

This clone was seen a single time. This chain joins TRBV11-2 and TRBJ1-1; maybe TRBD1 (5 bases). The germline gives CDR1 SGHAT, CDR2 FQNNGV. CDR3 length: 18 residues. Between the trimmed V and J ends, which lost 4 bases and 5 bases, there was a span of 26 bases. CDR3 DNA sequence: TGTGCCAGCAGCTCACTATGGGGGTTGGGGGGGATGAGTACTGAAGCTTTCTTT. This translates into CASSSLWGLGGMSTEAFF.

In its sample, this clone was seen once. In the same sample, other DNA sequences code for this CDR3. This sequence joins TRBV7-9 and TRBJ2-7, with TRBD2 identical over 13 bases. This CDR3 region has 14 residues. Germline V gene sequence: CDR1 SEHNR, CDR2 FQNEAQ (reference sequence). Trimming removed 6 bases from V and 3 bases from J; junction bases left unmatched: 2. The CDR3 DNA follows: TGTGCCAGCAGTCGGACTAGCGGGAGCTACGAGCAGTACTTC. It yields the protein CASSRTSGSYEQYF.

V and J are TRBV3-1 (or the pseudogene TRBV3-2) and TRBJ2-5; TRBD2 matches at 8 bases. With 1 base clipped from V and 1 base from J, the junction kept 11 bases outside the gene matches. The CDR3 length is 18 residues. Germline V gene sequence: CDR1 LGHDT, CDR2 YNNKEL (reference sequence). The CDR3 bases are TGTGCCAGCAGCCAAGGAGGGAGCGGGAGCTTAGCCCAAGAGACCCAGTACTTC. Protein sequence: CASSQGGSGSLAQETQYF.

This chain connects TRBV7-6 to TRBJ2-2; no clear D. There are 16 residues in the CDR3. V was shortened by 5 bases and J by 2 bases, with 15 bases between the two germline ends. Germline CDR1 and CDR2: SGHVS and FNYEAQ. The CDR3 DNA follows: TGTGCCAGCAGCCTTTCGCGTGCGGCCAACACCGGGGAGCTGTTTTTT. Translating it yields CASSLSRAANTGELFF.

This clone was observed a handful of times. The chain recombines TRBV18 with TRBJ1-4; 7 positions match TRBD1. Germline V gene data show CDR1 as KGHSH and CDR2 as LQKENI. This CDR3 comprises 14 residues. J gave up 6 bases and V 1 base, and 2 bases lay outside the gene matches. CDR3 DNA: TGTGCCAGCTCACCACGGGACAGTGATGAAAAACTGTTTTTT. Translated, it gives CASSPRDSDEKLFF.

This clone has just a few counts. V gene TRBV6-2 or TRBV6-3 combines with J gene TRBJ1-2, with D unclear. The CDR3 length is 16 residues. Germline CDR1 reads MNHEY; CDR2 reads SVGEGT. Trimming took 5 bases from V and 8 from J, leaving 24 bases between them. CDR3 DNA: TGTGCCAGCAGTGCGCGGTTGTTCGGCCGAGATGGGGGCTACACCTTC. As protein: CASSARLFGRDGGYTF.